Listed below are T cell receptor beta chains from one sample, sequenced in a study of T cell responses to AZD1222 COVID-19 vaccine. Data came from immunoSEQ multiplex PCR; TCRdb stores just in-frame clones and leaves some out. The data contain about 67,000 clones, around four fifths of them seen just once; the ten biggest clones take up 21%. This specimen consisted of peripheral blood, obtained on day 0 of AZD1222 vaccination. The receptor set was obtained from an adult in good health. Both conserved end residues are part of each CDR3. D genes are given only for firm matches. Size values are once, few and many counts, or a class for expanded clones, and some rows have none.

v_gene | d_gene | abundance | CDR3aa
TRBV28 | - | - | CASSLLKGLIYSNQPQHF
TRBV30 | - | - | CAWTDWGRNTEAFF
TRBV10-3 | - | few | CAISEWGPPDTQYF
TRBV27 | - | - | CASSLTLFLAKNIQYF
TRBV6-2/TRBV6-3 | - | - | CASSPEGREWQPQHF
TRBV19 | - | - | CASRLWAGGGYTF
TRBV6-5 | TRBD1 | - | CASTWTGSNYSPLHF
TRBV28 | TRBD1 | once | CASSGQGNYGYTF
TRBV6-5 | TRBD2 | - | CASSYSGGGSYNEQFF
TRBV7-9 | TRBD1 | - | CASSHRDSSYEQYF
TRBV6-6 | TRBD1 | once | CASDRGIVTGELFF
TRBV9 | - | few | CASSGAIDLLGNTIYF
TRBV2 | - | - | CASSERPGGTLTDTQYF
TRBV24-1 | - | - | CATSDPRGGGQPQHF
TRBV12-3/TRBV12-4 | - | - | CASSFGGSPEAFF
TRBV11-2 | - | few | CASSRSVQGNEKLFF
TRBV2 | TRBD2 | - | CASSLSGDSYNEQFF
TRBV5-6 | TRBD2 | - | CASSLEQRGAGTQYF
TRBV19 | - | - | CASSMGFMGTGELFF
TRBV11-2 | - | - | CASSDLFGYTF
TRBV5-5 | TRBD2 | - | CASSLPLAGDTQYF
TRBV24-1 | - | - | CATSARGENTEAFF
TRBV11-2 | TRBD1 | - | CASSPQGQTQETQYF
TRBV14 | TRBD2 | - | CASSQILAGQRGGIQYF
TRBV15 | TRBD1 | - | CATSRLGQSNSPLHF
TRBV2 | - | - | CASSVLRSATNEKLFF
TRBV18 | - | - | CASSESSGNTIYF
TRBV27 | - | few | CASSFRRLTYEQYF
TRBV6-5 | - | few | CASSYSKSQPQHF
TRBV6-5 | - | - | CATGGGAWDTQYF
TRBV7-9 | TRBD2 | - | CASTTSGDTQYF
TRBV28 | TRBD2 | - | CASSRRRGGSYEQYF
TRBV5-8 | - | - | CASSLIGTYEQYF
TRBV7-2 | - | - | CASSPGLTYGYTF
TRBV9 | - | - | CASSPRVTGELFF
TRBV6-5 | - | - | CASTGGNYEQYF
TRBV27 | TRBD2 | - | CASSLRLAGAYNEQFF
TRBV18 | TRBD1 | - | CASSPPGTATEAFF
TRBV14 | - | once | CASSHQAGSFNEQFF
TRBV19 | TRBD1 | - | CASSSHGTGGVETQYF
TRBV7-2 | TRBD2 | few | CASSLPTSGHSYEQYF
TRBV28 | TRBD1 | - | CASSLPPGTGVGAFF
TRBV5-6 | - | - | CASSSPGQVEKLFF
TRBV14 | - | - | CASSQVKGREKLFF
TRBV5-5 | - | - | CASSHDRSRAFF
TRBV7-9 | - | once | CASSFSDRPHYGYTF
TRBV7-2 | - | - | CASSPEQGPNQPQHF
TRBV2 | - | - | CASRDTGSYEQYF
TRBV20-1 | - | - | CSASRWGSNQPQHF
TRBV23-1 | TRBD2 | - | CASSQFFPSGSYREQFF
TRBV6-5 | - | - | CASTQGHEQYF
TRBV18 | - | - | CASSPTVGGELFF
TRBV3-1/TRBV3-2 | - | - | CASSQDGGAEAFF
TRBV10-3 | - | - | CAIRETDNPIYEQYF
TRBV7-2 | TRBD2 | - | CASSLGTSFRNEQYF
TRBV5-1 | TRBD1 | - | CASSRTGGLMDNEKLFF
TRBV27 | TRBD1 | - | CASSFDRGGDLNTEAFF
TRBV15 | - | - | CATSRDLAGIQETQYF
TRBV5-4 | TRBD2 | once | CASSRPGTRGTGELFF